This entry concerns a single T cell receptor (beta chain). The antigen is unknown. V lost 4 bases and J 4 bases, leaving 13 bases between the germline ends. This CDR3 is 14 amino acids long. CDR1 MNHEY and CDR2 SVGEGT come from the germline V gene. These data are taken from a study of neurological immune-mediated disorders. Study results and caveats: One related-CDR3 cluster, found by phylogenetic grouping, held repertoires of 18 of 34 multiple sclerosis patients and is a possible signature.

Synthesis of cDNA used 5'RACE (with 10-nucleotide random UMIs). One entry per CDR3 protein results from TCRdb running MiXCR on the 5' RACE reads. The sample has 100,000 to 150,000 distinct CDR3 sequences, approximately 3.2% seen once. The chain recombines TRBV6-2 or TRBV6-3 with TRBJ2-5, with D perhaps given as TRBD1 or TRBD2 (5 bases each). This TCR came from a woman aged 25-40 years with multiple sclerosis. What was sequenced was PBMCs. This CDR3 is CASSSQFGTETQYF. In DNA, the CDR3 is TGTGCCAGCAGTTCCCAGTTTGGGACAGAGACCCAGTACTTC.